This T cell receptor (beta chain) was retrieved from a study of human T cells and chemical hapten exposure. Whole-study context: Enrolled patients were predominantly female and had alopecia areata, totalis or universalis. Notes on the study in general: DPC sensitization did not alter TCRs above 1 in 1000 frequency.

This clonotype was observed a few times. Its antigen is unknown. As originally analysed: Ranging from roughly 23,224 to 700,000, TCR counts per sample had a median value of approximately 95,000. TCRdb processed the RACE reads anew with MiXCR; each CDR3 protein has one entry. It is TCRdb's table, rather than the study itself, that gives the V and J calls and clone size. The data contain about 100,000 distinct CDR3 sequences, about 10% of them singletons. Time point reported: patch test 1, 2 weeks after DPC sensitization. Treatment noted: therapeutic diphenylcyclopropenone sensitization with weekly scalp DPC. Donors were 18 to 70-year-old alopecia patients suitable for DPC. Looked up from germline, CDR1 is SGHRS and CDR2 is YFSETQ. The CDR3 covers 12 residues. V was cut by 6 bases and J by 14 bases, with 15 bases left in between.

This clonotype was obtained from a middle-aged man with alopecia areata. Some clones in this sample may be carry-over from other donors' samples. The source was whole blood, collected in connection with sensitization to the hapten diphenylcyclopropenone (DPC). The chain joins TRBV5-1 to TRBJ1-6, with D unclear. The DNA of the CDR3 is TGCGCCAGCAAACCTGCGCGCTCGGCCCTCCACTTT. Translation: CASKPARSALHF. Using reference TRBV5-1 and TRBJ1-6 for the parts outside the CDR3, the full variable domain is KAGVTQTPRYLIKTRGQQVTLSCSPISGHRSVSWYQQTPGQGLQFLFEYFSETQRNKGNFPGRFSGRQFSNSRSEMNVSTLELGDSALYLCASKPARSALHFGNGTRLTVT.